This is a list of T cell receptor beta chains from one sample in a study of T cell responses to AZD1222 COVID-19 vaccine. Using immunoSEQ multiplex PCR, the repertoire was profiled, and TCRdb retains in-frame clones only, with some absent. Among roughly 120,000 clones listed, about 92% were seen once. Sequenced here: peripheral blood, sampled on day 0 of AZD1222 vaccination. Source of these receptors: an adult in good health. CDR3s include the opening cysteine and the closing phenylalanine or tryptophan. Each record gives: V gene, J gene, clone size, D gene, CDR3 DNA, CDR3 protein. D genes are given only for firm matches. Clone size is given for some rows only: seen once, a few or many times, or a class if the clone is expanded.

TRBV28	TRBJ1-6	.	.	TGTGCCAGCAGTTCAGTGTCACCCCTCCACTTT	CASSSVSPLHF
TRBV4-3	TRBJ2-7	.	.	TGCGCCAGCAGCCAAGGAATCGGGGCCTCCTACGAGCAGTACTTC	CASSQGIGASYEQYF
TRBV5-1	TRBJ1-3	.	.	TGCGCCAGCAGCTTATACGCAGGGGACTCTGCGTACTCTGGAAACACCATATATTTT	CASSLYAGDSAYSGNTIYF
TRBV4-3	TRBJ1-5	.	.	TGCGCCAGCAGCCCCAACAAGTTCCTCTGGGGCAATCAGCCCCAGCATTTT	CASSPNKFLWGNQPQHF
TRBV14	TRBJ2-5	.	TRBD1	TGTGCCAGCAGCCTTCACAGGGGGTGGGTAGAGACCCAGTACTTC	CASSLHRGWVETQYF
TRBV5-5	TRBJ2-5	few	.	TGTGCCAGCAGCTTGGGGGGGAAAGAGACCCAGTACTTC	CASSLGGKETQYF
TRBV7-2	TRBJ2-7	.	.	TGTGCCAGCAGCTTAGCGGGAGGGGGGGAGCAGTACTTC	CASSLAGGGEQYF
TRBV20-1	TRBJ1-3	.	TRBD1	TGCAGTGCTATTGACCCGGGACAGTCCGGAAACACCATATATTTT	CSAIDPGQSGNTIYF
TRBV6-5	TRBJ1-2	.	TRBD1	TGTGCCAGCAGTCAGACCGGGACAGGTACCTATGGCTACACCTTC	CASSQTGTGTYGYTF
TRBV7-2	TRBJ2-7	few	.	TGTGCCAGCAGCAAGACTAGGGACTACGAGCAGTACTTC	CASSKTRDYEQYF
TRBV6-5	TRBJ1-2	.	.	TGTGCCAGCAGTTCCCAGGCCTTCCGGGGCTACACCTTC	CASSSQAFRGYTF
TRBV12-3/TRBV12-4	TRBJ1-1	.	.	TGTGCCAGCAGTTTGGGGGGTAACACTGAAGCTTTCTTT	CASSLGGNTEAFF
TRBV9	TRBJ2-7	.	.	TGTGCCAGCAGCCGCGACTACATACCCCACGAGCAGTACTTC	CASSRDYIPHEQYF
TRBV11-2	TRBJ2-7	many	TRBD1	TGTGCCAGCAGCCCAGTCAGTAGGACAGGGTTTTACGAGCAGTACTTC	CASSPVSRTGFYEQYF
TRBV7-8	TRBJ1-1	.	TRBD1	TGTGCCAGCGGGGAGACAGGGGACACTGAAGCTTTCTTT	CASGETGDTEAFF
TRBV4-3	TRBJ1-4	.	.	TGCGCCAGCAGCCAGACCTCGGGACCCAGATGGGAAAAACTGTTTTTT	CASSQTSGPRWEKLFF
TRBV7-9	TRBJ2-1	.	.	TGTGCCAGCAGCTTATTGGCTAATGGTGAGCAGTTCTTC	CASSLLANGEQFF
TRBV7-2	TRBJ2-7	.	TRBD2	TGTGCCAGCAGCTCAGCGGGAGGGTTCTACGAGCAGTACTTC	CASSSAGGFYEQYF
TRBV12-3/TRBV12-4	TRBJ1-5	.	.	TGTGCCAGCAGTTTAAACAGGGATCAGCCCCAGCATTTT	CASSLNRDQPQHF
TRBV5-8	TRBJ2-5	.	TRBD1	TGTGCCAGCAGCTTTTCTGGGACAGGGGGAAAAGAGACCCAGTACTTC	CASSFSGTGGKETQYF
TRBV21-1	TRBJ1-6	.	.	TGTGCCAGCAGTATTATTCCAGGCTGTTTCTATAATTCACCCCTCCACTTT	CASSIIPGCFYNSPLHF
TRBV28	TRBJ1-5	.	TRBD1	TGTGCCAGCAGTTTGTTGACAGGGGCCTCTCAGCCCCAGCATTTT	CASSLLTGASQPQHF
TRBV6-5	TRBJ1-1	once	TRBD1	TGTGCCAGCAGTTCTGTCCGACAGGGGGCAGGGACTGAAGCTTTCTTT	CASSSVRQGAGTEAFF
TRBV29-1	TRBJ1-4	.	TRBD1	TGCAGCGTCGCCGGGACAGGGCTGTATAATGAAAAACTGTTTTTT	CSVAGTGLYNEKLFF
TRBV4-1	TRBJ1-1	.	TRBD1	TGCGCCAGCAGCCAAGTTCAGGGGGCGAACACTGAAGCTTTCTTT	CASSQVQGANTEAFF
TRBV11-3	TRBJ2-7	.	TRBD2	TGTGCCAGCAGTCCAGGGACTAGCGCCTCGGGGGAGCAGTACTTC	CASSPGTSASGEQYF
TRBV5-1	TRBJ1-1	.	.	TGCGCCAGCAGCTTGGTCGGAGGAAGCGGCACTGAAGCTTTCTTT	CASSLVGGSGTEAFF
TRBV28	TRBJ2-2	.	.	TGTGCCAGCAGTTTTACTAGCTCCGCGAACACCGGGGAGCTGTTTTTT	CASSFTSSANTGELFF
TRBV7-8	TRBJ2-7	once	.	TGTGCCAGCAGCTTAGCGATTTCTGGGCCACACGAGCAGTACTTC	CASSLAISGPHEQYF
TRBV19	TRBJ2-3	.	TRBD1	TGTGCCAGTCAAGACAGGGGGTTGACAGATACGCAGTATTTT	CASQDRGLTDTQYF
TRBV5-1	TRBJ2-7	once	TRBD2	TGCGCCAGCAGAATAGCGGGGTCCTACGAGCAGTACTTC	CASRIAGSYEQYF
TRBV6-2/TRBV6-3	TRBJ2-5	.	TRBD1	TGTGCCAGCAGTTATACCGGGACAGCCGGACTGATAGGAGGGTACTTC	CASSYTGTAGLIGGYF
TRBV12-3/TRBV12-4	TRBJ1-1	.	.	TGTGCCAGCAGTCCAGGTAACATGGCTGAAGCTTTCTTT	CASSPGNMAEAFF
TRBV6-2/TRBV6-3	TRBJ2-1	.	.	TGTGCCAGCAGTTACTCTAACAATGAGCAGTTCTTC	CASSYSNNEQFF
TRBV9	TRBJ1-1	once	.	TGTGCCAGCAACTTACTACCAACGGGAGAAGCTTTCTTT	CASNLLPTGEAFF
TRBV7-8	TRBJ1-2	.	.	TGTGCCAGCAGCCCCCCCCTGGGGGATACGGGACACCCGGGTTATGGCTACACCTTC	CASSPPLGDTGHPGYGYTF
TRBV5-1	TRBJ2-7	.	.	TGCGCCAGCAGTAACGGACTGGAGCAGTACTTC	CASSNGLEQYF
TRBV3-1/TRBV3-2	TRBJ2-5	.	.	TGTGCCAGCAGCCAAGATTTGCCGGGACGGGGCCAAGAGACCCAGTACTTC	CASSQDLPGRGQETQYF
TRBV4-3	TRBJ2-1	.	TRBD2	TGCGCCAGCAGCCAGGGGAGACCGGGACTAGAAATCAATGAGCAGTTCTTC	CASSQGRPGLEINEQFF
TRBV2	TRBJ1-2	.	.	TGTGCCAGCAGTGAAGGGGGGCGGTCCGGCTATGGCTACACCTTC	CASSEGGRSGYGYTF
TRBV11-2	TRBJ1-1	.	.	TGTGCCAGCAGCTCTGCAGGGCGCCAAGCTTTCTTT	CASSSAGRQAFF